The 28 T cell receptor beta chains given below trace back to one sample, sequenced in a study of blood T cells in healthy people across ages. Sample-barcoded 5' priming and a J-beta primer mix drove a second PCR of roughly 6 to 12 cycles. TCRdb fed the 5' RACE reads into MiXCR, producing one record per CDR3 protein. Of around 820,000 distinct CDR3 sequences listed, approximately 25% are singletons. The sample also formed part of further work on T cells of mothers and their children.

Sequenced sample: blood. These receptors all come from a boy aged 5-17 years in good health.

This clonotype showed up just a few times. A junction boundary mismatches the germline segment, possibly from a read error. This chain uses TRBV7-7 with TRBJ2-2, with D possibly matching TRBD2 (6 bases). CDR3 size: 15 residues. Looked up from germline, CDR1 is SSHAT and CDR2 is FNYEAQ (reference sequence). The CDR3 here is CASSPIKNSGREPFF. In DNA form, the CDR3 reads TGTGCTAGCAGCCCCATAAAAAACTCCGGACGGGAGCCGTTTTTT. Combining the CDR3 with reference TRBV7-7 and TRBJ2-2 gives the whole variable domain GAGVSQSPRYKVTKRGQDVTLRCDPISSHATLYWYQQALGQGPEFLTYFNYEAQPDKSGLPSDRFSAERPEGSISTLTIQRTEQRDSAMYRCASSPIKNSGREPFFGEGSRLTVL.

This chain uses TRBV7-2 with TRBJ1-2; D is unclear. Germline V lookup: CDR1 SGHTA, CDR2 FQGNSA. Trimming took 1 base from V and 6 from J, leaving 9 bases between them. The CDR3 totals 13 residues. This chain's CDR3 is CASSLVPEDGYTF. In DNA form, the CDR3 reads TGTGCCAGCAGCTTAGTCCCCGAAGATGGCTACACCTTC.

This clonotype was recorded a few times. The rearrangement links TRBV12-3 or TRBV12-4 to TRBJ2-7; the match to TRBD1 covers 7 bases. The V segment lost 5 bases and the J segment 4 bases; nucleotides outside the gene matches: 5. The CDR3 has 13 residues. In nucleotides, the CDR3 is TGTGCCAGCAGTGCCGGACAGGTGTACGAGCAGTACTTC. Its protein product is CASSAGQVYEQYF.

The chain links TRBV7-9 to TRBJ2-3; 10 bases match TRBD2. V lost 3 bases to trimming and J lost 2 bases; unmatched junction nucleotides: 11. Looked up from germline, CDR1 is SEHNR and CDR2 is FQNEAQ (reference sequence). The CDR3 has 18 residues. In nucleotides, the CDR3 is TGTGCCAGCAGCTTGCCGCTAGCGGGGGACCAAAACACAGATACGCAGTATTTT. It yields the protein CASSLPLAGDQNTDTQYF.

V and J are TRBV6-5 and TRBJ1-2; D is perhaps TRBD1 (6 bases). This CDR3 region has 18 residues. Germline CDR1 is MNHEY and CDR2 is SVGAGI. Deletions cut 0 bases from V and 5 bases from J, with 22 bases between. As DNA, the CDR3 is TGTGCCAGCAGTTACTCGATTTCAGGGGACGCTTATCGGTATGGCTACACCTTC. It codes for CASSYSISGDAYRYGYTF.

This clonotype was counted a few times. The CDR3 nucleotides are TGTGCCAGCAGTTACACAGGGGCGGTCACTGAAGCTTTCTTT. It encodes CASSYTGAVTEAFF. The chain joins TRBV6-5 to TRBJ1-1; 7 positions match TRBD1. The trim removed 2 bases at V and 4 bases at J, leaving 4 bases unmatched. Germline CDR1 reads MNHEY; CDR2 reads SVGAGI. The CDR3 extends over 14 amino acids.

This clonotype turned up a few times. The chain uses TRBV5-6 and TRBJ1-4; 9 nucleotides match TRBD1. Trimming cost V 4 bases and J 5 bases; bases outside gene matches: 6. Germline V gives CDR1 SGHDT, CDR2 YYEEEE. The CDR3 is 15 residues long. The CDR3 DNA reads TGTGCCAGCAGCCCGGGACAGGGAATAAATGAAAAACTGTTTTTT. It specifies CASSPGQGINEKLFF.

This clonotype has a handful of counts. The chain combines TRBV7-3 with TRBJ2-7; the match to TRBD2 covers 7 bases. Germline CDR1 is SGHTA and CDR2 is FQGTGA. V lost 1 base, J lost 2 bases, and 8 bases stayed unmatched. The length of the CDR3 is 16 residues. The CDR3 region is CASSLRDYWGPYEQYF. For the CDR3, the DNA is TGTGCCAGCAGCTTAAGGGACTACTGGGGCCCCTACGAGCAGTACTTC.

The gene calls are TRBV20-1 and TRBJ1-6; tentative D call: TRBD1 (5 bases). The V gene's germline CDR1 is DFQATT and CDR2 SNEGSKA (reference sequence). Deletions cut 2 bases from V and 5 bases from J, with 13 bases between. The CDR3 loop spans 15 amino acids. CDR3 loop: CSARTTIGDNSPLHF. As DNA, the CDR3 is TGCAGTGCTAGAACGACCATAGGGGATAATTCACCCCTCCACTTT.

This clonotype has just a few counts. The J gene is TRBJ2-6, the V gene TRBV19; maybe TRBD1 (6 bases). This CDR3 spans 16 amino acids. The V and J ends lost 10 bases and 0 bases respectively, with 16 bases between them. Germline-derived CDR1 and CDR2 are LNHDA and SQIVND (reference sequence). CDR3 sequence: CATEPTGPSGANVLTF. CDR3 nucleotide sequence: TGTGCCACCGAGCCGACAGGTCCCTCTGGGGCCAACGTCCTGACTTTC. The full variable domain, its missing parts supplied by reference TRBV19 and TRBJ2-6, is DGGITQSPKYLFRKEGQNVTLSCEQNLNHDAMYWYRQDPGQGLRLIYYSQIVNDFQKGDIAEGYSVSREKKESFPLTVTSAQKNPTAFYLCATEPTGPSGANVLTFGAGSRLTVL.

This chain links TRBV29-1 with TRBJ2-4; D remains unclear. The CDR3 spans 11 residues. V lost 7 bases and J 2 bases, leaving 6 bases between the germline ends. Germline assignment: CDR1 SQVTM and CDR2 ANQGSEA. Here the CDR3 DNA reads TGCAGCGGCGGTACCAAAAACATTCAGTACTTC. Translation gives CSGGTKNIQYF.

The chain carries TRBV3-1 and TRBJ2-7, with 7 bases identical to TRBD2. The CDR3 covers 12 residues. V trimming: 8 bases; J trimming: 0 bases; junction bases outside the gene matches: 1. Per germline, CDR1 LGHDT and CDR2 YNNKEL (reference sequence). As DNA, the CDR3 is TGTGCCAGCGGGGACTACTCCTACGAGCAGTACTTC. It is translated as CASGDYSYEQYF.

This clonotype turned up a few times. V gene TRBV7-2 combines with J gene TRBJ2-7, with D possibly being TRBD1 or TRBD2 (6 bases each). This CDR3 is 17 amino acids long. The V and J ends lost 4 bases and 5 bases respectively, with 24 bases between them. The V gene's germline CDR1 is SGHTA and CDR2 FQGNSA. The CDR3 reads CASSSGWGRLRGDEQYF. CDR3 nucleotide sequence: TGTGCCAGCAGCTCGGGCTGGGGGCGGCTGAGGGGGGACGAGCAGTACTTC. Full variable domain (remainder filled in from reference TRBV7-2 and TRBJ2-7): GAGVSQSPSNKVTEKGKDVELRCDPISGHTALYWYRQSLGQGLEFLIYFQGNSAPDKSGLPSDRFSAERTGGSVSTLTIQRTQQEDSAVYLCASSSGWGRLRGDEQYFGPGTRLTVT.

The chain uses TRBV29-1 and TRBJ2-1; no clear D gene. Germline loops: CDR1 SQVTM, CDR2 ANQGSEA. Trimming removed 7 bases from V and 0 bases from J, with 10 bases in between. The CDR3 length is 13 residues. The CDR3 DNA reads as TGCAGCGCCGTGACGATCTCCTACAATGAGCAGTTCTTC. Residues: CSAVTISYNEQFF.

V usage is TRBV7-3 and J usage is TRBJ2-5; D may match TRBD1 or TRBD2 (5 bases each). The CDR3 is made up of 14 amino acids. The germline V gene has CDR1 SGHTA and CDR2 FQGTGA. Trimming left V 3 bases short and J 4 bases short, with 12 bases between. The CDR3 protein is CASSLRDGIETQYF. The CDR3, as DNA: TGTGCCAGCAGCTTGAGGGACGGAATAGAGACCCAGTACTTC.

The chain uses TRBV7-2 and TRBJ2-5; D gene unclear. CDR3 length: 14 amino acids. Germline V gives CDR1 SGHTA, CDR2 FQGNSA. V shed 1 base and J shed 8 bases, with 14 bases lying between them. For the CDR3, the DNA is TGTGCCAGCAGCTTAGAATTTGGCGCCGAAACCCAGTACTTC. Protein product: CASSLEFGAETQYF.

This clonotype was counted a few times. The rearrangement joins TRBV4-2 to TRBJ2-5; D remains ambiguous. The better agreement between TRBJ2-1 and the DNA end casts doubt on the J call. From germline, CDR1 is LGHNA and CDR2 YNFKEQ. The CDR3 runs 14 residues. For the CDR3, the DNA is TGTGCCAGCAGCCAAGACCTTGAATACAATGAGCAGTTCTTC. It yields the protein CASSQDLEYNEQFF.

The chain couples TRBV10-3 to TRBJ2-1, with D unresolved. The CDR3 runs to 17 residues. V lost 0 bases to trimming and J lost 3 bases, with 15 bases between them. Germline lookup yields CDR1 ENHRY and CDR2 SYGVKD. DNA for the CDR3: TGTGCCATCAGTGAGTCGATCGAGACGCAAGACTACAATGAGCAGTTCTTC. Translating it yields CAISESIETQDYNEQFF.

This clonotype has ten or more counts. The CDR3 DNA sequence: TGTGCCAGCAGCTTACTAGAAGAGACCCAGTACTTC. Amino acids: CASSLLEETQYF. This chain connects TRBV7-9 to TRBJ2-5; D is unresolved. Per the germline V gene, CDR1 is SEHNR and CDR2 is FQNEAQ (reference sequence). With 2 bases removed from V and 3 bases from J, the gap between germline ends came to 4 bases. The CDR3 loop spans 12 amino acids.

This clonotype was observed a few times. The chain recombines TRBV4-1 with TRBJ2-6; D is uncertain. V lost 1 base to trimming and J lost 0 bases, with 7 bases between them. Per germline, CDR1 MGHRA and CDR2 YSYEKL. There are 16 residues in the CDR3. The CDR3, as DNA: TGCGCCAGCAGCCAAGGACGGTTCTCTGGGGCCAACGTCCTGACTTTC. Its protein is CASSQGRFSGANVLTF.

The V gene is TRBV27, the J gene TRBJ2-2, with D possibly matching TRBD2 (6 bases). Per the germline V gene, CDR1 is MNHEY and CDR2 is SMNVEV (reference sequence). This CDR3 region has 14 residues. Deletions cut 3 bases from V and 6 bases from J, with 11 bases between. CDR3 in amino acids: CASSFGGKAGELFF. DNA of the CDR3: TGTGCCAGCAGTTTTGGAGGGAAAGCCGGGGAGCTGTTTTTT.

This clonotype showed up just a few times. V is TRBV12-3 or TRBV12-4 and J is TRBJ1-4, with D unclear. The CDR3 has 12 amino acids. Trimming removed 1 base at V and 5 bases at J, with 2 bases between. DNA of the CDR3: TGTGCCAGCAGTTTAGAGAATGAAAAACTGTTTTTT. Protein sequence: CASSLENEKLFF.

The rearrangement joins TRBV6-6 to TRBJ2-1; D call uncertain. Germline CDR1 MNHNY, CDR2 SVGAGI (reference sequence). The CDR3 sequence is 13 residues long. With 2 bases removed from V and 10 bases from J, the gap between germline ends came to 12 bases. The CDR3 reads CASSYAPQSEQFF. CDR3 nucleotide sequence: TGTGCCAGCAGTTACGCACCACAGTCCGAGCAGTTCTTC.

This clonotype turned up a few times. The chain is built from TRBV20-1 and TRBJ1-2; D not resolved. The CDR3 contains 13 residues. Germline V CDR1 and CDR2: DFQATT, SNEGSKA (reference sequence). Trimming shortened V by 1 base and J by 2 bases, and 8 bases separated the two germline ends. DNA for the CDR3: TGCAGTGCTAGAGGTCCGGGGAACTATGGCTACACCTTC. It translates to CSARGPGNYGYTF.

This clonotype was picked up a small number of times. The rearrangement joins TRBV6-6 to TRBJ1-2, with 7 bases matching TRBD1. V was pared by 2 bases and J by 2 bases, with 8 bases of the junction left unmatched. Germline-derived CDR1 and CDR2 are MNHNY and SVGAGI (reference sequence). This CDR3 contains 16 residues. This CDR3 reads CASSYMGTVQNYGYTF. CDR3 in DNA: TGTGCCAGCAGTTACATGGGGACAGTCCAAAACTATGGCTACACCTTC.

This clonotype has only a few counts. The J gene is TRBJ2-1, the V gene TRBV5-1, with 8 bases fitting TRBD2. The J call may be faulty, since TRBJ2-5 better matches the DNA end. The V gene's germline CDR1 is SGHRS and CDR2 YFSETQ. The CDR3 length is 17 residues. The DNA of the CDR3 is TGCGCCAGCAGCTTGGGGCGGCGGACGGGAGGGCAAGAGACCCAGTACTTC. This sequence encodes CASSLGRRTGGQETQYF.

This clonotype was found a few times. V is TRBV12-3 or TRBV12-4 and J is TRBJ1-2; TRBD1 aligns across 7 bases. Unmatched junction bases numbered 3, after V lost 5 bases and J lost 3 bases. The CDR3 runs 13 residues. CDR3 protein: CASSAQGYYGYTF. DNA for the CDR3: TGTGCCAGCAGTGCACAGGGGTACTATGGCTACACCTTC.

A word on this clonotype: Lacking the conserved final phenylalanine or tryptophan, this CDR3 likely reflects a read error. V and J are TRBV5-1 and TRBJ2-6; D remains ambiguous. V lost 5 bases and J 2 bases, leaving 11 bases between the germline ends. The CDR3 is made up of 15 amino acids. Germline V gene sequence: CDR1 SGHRS, CDR2 YFSETQ. This chain's CDR3 is CASSPQFAGANVLTY. As DNA, the CDR3 is TGCGCCAGCAGTCCCCAATTCGCTGGGGCCAACGTCCTGACTTAC.